These T cell receptor beta chains were read from a single sample in a study of T cells in tuberculosis. Using immunoSEQ multiplex PCR, the repertoire was profiled, and TCRdb retains in-frame clones only, with some absent. The table records over 40,000 clones, around 96% of them present only once. Material: PBMCs. The receptors originated from a donor between 5 and 29 years old with latent tuberculosis or without tuberculosis infection. The CDR3 runs from the conserved cysteine through the conserved F or W. The D gene is left open where the match is weak. Some rows have no size entry. The others give once, few or many, or a class for an expanded clone.

D gene,clone size,J gene,V gene,CDR3 DNA,CDR3 protein
.,.,TRBJ1-3,TRBV4-1,TGCGCCAGCAGCCACCCGGCGGCCGACTCTGGAAACACCATATATTTT,CASSHPAADSGNTIYF
.,once,TRBJ1-1,TRBV7-9,TGTGCCAGCAGCCCACAAGGTACCGGCGCGGGAAAGCGCACTGAAGCTTTCTTT,CASSPQGTGAGKRTEAFF
.,.,TRBJ1-1,TRBV2,TGTGCCAGCAGTCGGGACACAACCACTGAAGCTTTCTTT,CASSRDTTTEAFF
.,few,TRBJ2-7,TRBV6-5,TGTGCCAGCAACGACAGGACCTCCTACGAGCAGTACTTC,CASNDRTSYEQYF
.,.,TRBJ1-2,TRBV6-4,TGTGCCAGCAGTGAGGGCTCCAACTATGGCTACACCTTC,CASSEGSNYGYTF
.,once,TRBJ2-5,TRBV28,TGTGCCAGCAGTTCCGGGATCCAAGAGACCCAGTACTTC,CASSSGIQETQYF
TRBD1,.,TRBJ1-2,TRBV6-1,TGTGCCAGCACTGGACAGGGTAGGAAGAGCTACACCTTC,CASTGQGRKSYTF
.,.,TRBJ1-1,TRBV30,TGTGCCTGGAGTGTACGACAGAGGACGAACACTGAAGCTTTCTTT,CAWSVRQRTNTEAFF
.,once,TRBJ1-2,TRBV28,TGTGCCAGCATCTTTTCCCCCGATGGCTACACCTTC,CASIFSPDGYTF
.,.,TRBJ1-6,TRBV6-1,TGTGCCAGCAGTGACCCCCTTGAGAGGTTCTATAATTCACCCCTCCACTTT,CASSDPLERFYNSPLHF
TRBD1,.,TRBJ1-6,TRBV6-5,TGTGCCAGCAGTTCCAACGACAGGGTGAATTCACCCCTCCACTTT,CASSSNDRVNSPLHF
TRBD1,.,TRBJ1-1,TRBV10-3,TGTGCCATCAGCTTAGGGACAGGGGGCTTAACTGAAGCTTTCTTT,CAISLGTGGLTEAFF
TRBD1,.,TRBJ2-1,TRBV11-2,TGTGCCAGCAGCATGGGACAGGGAACCTACAATGAGCAGTTCTTC,CASSMGQGTYNEQFF
.,.,TRBJ2-7,TRBV19,TGTGCCAGTACCCAAGGACAGACCACCTCCTACGAGCAGTACTTC,CASTQGQTTSYEQYF
TRBD2,.,TRBJ2-1,TRBV9,TGTGCCAGCAGCATGGGCAAAGCGAGACTAGCGGGGGGATGGAATGAGCAGTTCTTC,CASSMGKARLAGGWNEQFF
.,.,TRBJ1-1,TRBV5-4,TGTGCCAGCAGGCTAGGACAGATGAACACTGAAGCTTTCTTT,CASRLGQMNTEAFF
TRBD2,.,TRBJ2-7,TRBV2,TGTGCCAGCTCACAAACGGGGGGCTACGAGCAGTACTTC,CASSQTGGYEQYF
.,.,TRBJ2-5,TRBV18,TGTGCCAGCTCAGGTTACAGGCAAGAGACCCAGTACTTC,CASSGYRQETQYF
.,.,TRBJ1-2,TRBV5-1,TGCGCCAGTGAAGGGGGACCCCAGGTCTACTATGGCTACACCTTC,CASEGGPQVYYGYTF
.,.,TRBJ1-5,TRBV19,TGTGCCAGTAGGGTGGCAGGGACAAACCAGCCCCAGCATTTT,CASRVAGTNQPQHF
TRBD2,.,TRBJ2-1,TRBV28,TGTGCCAGCAGCCTCAGCGGGGGCGGCTACAATGAGCAGTTCTTC,CASSLSGGGYNEQFF
TRBD1,.,TRBJ2-3,TRBV4-1,TGCGCCAGCAGCCAACCCACGACAGGGAGTGAGACAGATACGCAGTATTTT,CASSQPTTGSETDTQYF
.,.,TRBJ2-2,TRBV28,TGTGCCAGCAGTGGAACTAATCGGGTAAACACCGGGGAGCTGTTTTTT,CASSGTNRVNTGELFF
.,.,TRBJ2-7,TRBV4-1,TGCGCCAGCAGCCAAGAGGCTGGGGCCTCCTACGAGCAGTACTTC,CASSQEAGASYEQYF
.,.,TRBJ2-1,TRBV10-3,TGTGCCATCAGTCCGGACAACAATGAGCAGTTCTTC,CAISPDNNEQFF
.,.,TRBJ2-1,TRBV6-5,TGTGCCAGCAGTGGGGGCGTAAATGAGCAGTTCTTC,CASSGGVNEQFF
TRBD1,few,TRBJ1-1,TRBV5-1,TGCGCCAGCAGCCCGGGACAGGTGAACACTGAAGCTTTCTTT,CASSPGQVNTEAFF
TRBD2,.,TRBJ2-3,TRBV29-1,TGCAGCGTTGGGGGACTAGGAGACACAGATACGCAGTATTTT,CSVGGLGDTDTQYF
TRBD1,.,TRBJ2-2,TRBV6-6,TGTGCCAGCAAAGACAGGGTCCGCGACCGGGAGCTGTTTTTT,CASKDRVRDRELFF
TRBD1,.,TRBJ2-5,TRBV5-4,TGTGCCAGCAGGCAGGGGACAGGGGTCGGTTCCCAGTACTTC,CASRQGTGVGSQYF
.,.,TRBJ1-2,TRBV28,TGTGCCAGCAGTTCGGGTAATTATGGCTACACCTTC,CASSSGNYGYTF
TRBD1,.,TRBJ1-5,TRBV4-3,TGCGCCAGCAGCCCGGACAGGGGCGGGAGCAATCAGCCCCAGCATTTT,CASSPDRGGSNQPQHF
.,.,TRBJ1-1,TRBV28,TGTGCCAGCAGTTTAATTTCGACAAGAACAAACACTGAAGCTTTCTTT,CASSLISTRTNTEAFF
TRBD2,.,TRBJ2-2,TRBV10-3,TGTGCCATCAGTCCCTATCCGGGACTAGCGGGGGTAGGGGAGCTGTTTTTT,CAISPYPGLAGVGELFF
.,.,TRBJ1-2,TRBV27,TGTGCCAGCAGTTTTTGGACATTGAGGAATCTCTATGGCTACACCTTC,CASSFWTLRNLYGYTF
.,.,TRBJ1-4,TRBV19,TGTGCCAGTAGTAAGTGGAGATGGGATGAAAAACTGTTTTTT,CASSKWRWDEKLFF
TRBD1,.,TRBJ2-1,TRBV7-9,TGTGCCAGCAGCTTAGGAGGGTCAGGGGGATTCAATGAGCAGTTCTTC,CASSLGGSGGFNEQFF
TRBD1,.,TRBJ2-3,TRBV7-2,TGTGCCAGCAGCGCAACACAGGGGGCACCAGATACGCAGTATTTT,CASSATQGAPDTQYF
.,once,TRBJ1-2,TRBV4-2,TGTGCCAGCAGCCAAGAAGTGAGACAGCCAAACTATGGCTACACCTTC,CASSQEVRQPNYGYTF
TRBD2,.,TRBJ2-1,TRBV6-6,TGTGCCAGCAGGCGGACTAGCGGGGGGGGAGGGAATGAGCAGTTCTTC,CASRRTSGGGGNEQFF
TRBD1,.,TRBJ1-6,TRBV6-1,TGTGCCAGCAGTGATCGGACAGGGTATAATTCACCCCTCCACTTT,CASSDRTGYNSPLHF
.,.,TRBJ1-5,TRBV19,TGTGCCAGTACCATTGGGACGGGACTTTCTCTCAATCAGCCCCAGCATTTT,CASTIGTGLSLNQPQHF
.,.,TRBJ2-1,TRBV2,TGTGCCAGCAGTGAAGGGGCGGGGGCCGGAAATGAGCAGTTCTTC,CASSEGAGAGNEQFF
TRBD1,.,TRBJ2-1,TRBV7-2,TGTGCCAGCAGCTTAGCGCCGGCAGGGGGACGGTTCTTC,CASSLAPAGGRFF
TRBD1,once,TRBJ1-1,TRBV28,TGTGCCAGCTCCACAGGGGGATTGCTGAGCACTGAAGCTTTCTTT,CASSTGGLLSTEAFF
.,.,TRBJ1-2,TRBV5-1,TGCGCCAGCAGCTTGGCCGTCTGGTCAGGAGGCTTGGGCTACACCTTC,CASSLAVWSGGLGYTF
.,once,TRBJ1-2,TRBV28,TGTGCCAGCAAAGGAGCTTACTATGGCTACACCTTC,CASKGAYYGYTF
TRBD2,.,TRBJ2-7,TRBV5-6,TGTGCCAGCAGCCCAGGGACTAGCGGGGCGGTGTTTCAGTACTTC,CASSPGTSGAVFQYF
TRBD1,.,TRBJ1-5,TRBV7-9,TGTGCCAGCAGCTTAGTGAGGCTTTCGGACAGGGGAGATCAGCCCCAGCATTTT,CASSLVRLSDRGDQPQHF
.,.,TRBJ2-6,TRBV4-1,TGCGCCAGCAGCCAAGATCCTACAGGGCCCTCTGGGGCCAACGTCCTGACTTTC,CASSQDPTGPSGANVLTF
TRBD2,.,TRBJ2-5,TRBV9,TGTGCCAGCAGCCTTCCCTCTAGCGGCCAAGAGACCCAGTACTTC,CASSLPSSGQETQYF
TRBD1,.,TRBJ1-3,TRBV18,TGTGCCAGCTCACAGGGGGCTCCAGGAAACACCATATATTTT,CASSQGAPGNTIYF
TRBD1,once,TRBJ1-2,TRBV2,TGTGCCAGCAGGACAGGGGACGGCTACACCTTC,CASRTGDGYTF
.,.,TRBJ2-1,TRBV18,TGTGCCAGCTCCCTCTACGCGTCCTACAATGAGCAGTTCTTC,CASSLYASYNEQFF
.,few,TRBJ2-7,TRBV11-2,.,CASSFGSGGPYEQYF
.,.,TRBJ2-1,TRBV18,TGTGCCAGCTCACTTGGAGCGCTGACTTACAATGAGCAGTTCTTC,CASSLGALTYNEQFF
.,.,TRBJ1-1,TRBV5-4,TGTGCCAGCAGCTTGGGTCACAGGAACACTGAAGCTTTCTTT,CASSLGHRNTEAFF